This T cell receptor (beta chain) came from a study of T cell clones after liver transplantation. Overall study findings and caveats: A significant post-transplant drop in circulating graft-donor-reactive CD4 TCRbeta sequences occurred in most of the 8 subjects.

The CDR3 spans 14 residues. V dropped 0 bases and J dropped 9; count of bases not matched to a gene: 6. Germline CDR1 reads LGHNA; CDR2 reads YNFKEQ. Comment on this clone: As yet, its antigen is unknown.

Profiled with immunoSEQ multiplex PCR; TCRdb holds only in-frame clones, not every one. Of more than 95,000 clones in the sample, approximately 90% are singletons; the top ten hold 0.65% to 0.85%. The V gene is TRBV4-2, the J gene TRBJ2-7; TRBD2 matches 9 bases. The source was CD4+ T cells from blood, collected 12 months after liver transplant. This TCR came from a human patient who received a liver transplant. Some T cells may originate from the graft donor. The CDR3 region is CASSQELAGSVQYF. The CDR3 DNA reads TGTGCCAGCAGCCAAGAGCTAGCGGGATCGGTGCAGTACTTC.